What follows is one T cell receptor (beta chain) and its context. The antigen this receptor binds is unknown. Base qualities are not provided; no much larger clone lies one nucleotide away. The sample belongs to a study of blood T cell repertoires in COVID-19 (dated by TCRdb to about 2020). For context, the study as a whole: The collaborator samples originated in the United States, Italy and Spain and spanned the acute and convalescent phases of COVID-19. The material from the prospective study consisted of cDNA or gDNA derived from T cells, B-cell-depleted T cells, or PBMCs. The dataset comprised deeply sampled blood TCRbeta repertoires from subjects exposed to, actively infected with, or recovered from COVID-19. HLA class I and class II types, where available, came from metadata supplied by the sample provider rather than from assay-based typing. A de-identified subject ID, COVID-19 status, age in years and sex were almost always included in the sample metadata. The repertoires were released in a freely available public database intended as a resource for research on the immune response to SARS-CoV-2. Samples came from the ongoing ImmuneRACE study (first 160 participants) plus 1,254 subjects from 6 global collaborators.

Participants in the prospective study were aged 18 to 89 years, lived in about two dozen United States geographic areas, and enrolled through a virtual design. In the prospective study, participants were assigned to cohorts based on the clinical history participants reported in a screening survey and a study questionnaire. Recovered participants in ImmuneRACE Cohort 3 were defined as having two consecutive negative NP/OP PCR tests, clearance from a healthcare professional, or resolution of symptoms. Each participant in the prospective study had whole blood, serum and a nasopharyngeal or oropharyngeal swab collected by mobile phlebotomists. Prospective study participants could optionally give additional blood draws and questionnaires over an approximately two-month period. Blood samples from the prospective study were shipped frozen or at room temperature prior to DNA extraction. TCRbeta CDR3 regions were amplified from genomic DNA using the immunoSEQ Assay, a bias-controlled multiplex PCR. The study's processing was this. The number of nucleated cells in each sample was estimated from the amplification of reference gene primers within the assay. To quantify the absolute abundance of each unique TCRbeta CDR3 rearrangement, sequence reads were collapsed and filtered. For each sample, productive Simpson clonality was calculated as the square root of Simpson's diversity index across productive rearrangements. The table was pulled from immuneACCESS by TCRdb, which kept in-frame rearrangements only. Such tables lose some clones; where checked, under half of the loss comes from unresolved V genes, and the rest has no known cause. That table is the source of V, J and clone size, and D and trimming were worked out from the DNA. The sample contains about 160,000 clones, under 90% of them found a single time. The top ten hold around 18% of the sample.

Findings and caveats that apply to the study as a whole: How much clinical and demographic metadata was included differed by source and by participant, and the metadata was provided uncurated.

The TCR was taken from a man aged 60-69 years who had recovered from COVID-19. Input material: PBMCs or T cells enriched from blood (not recorded which).

The base sequence is TGTGCCAGCTCAATTGGACAGCCTGCAACTAATGAAAAACTGTTTTTT. Its protein product is CASSIGQPATNEKLFF. The rearrangement joined TRBV18 to TRBJ1-4; perhaps TRBD1 is the D gene, with 6 bases matching. The trim is 5 bases for V and 0 bases for J, with a gap of 13 bases between the germline ends. The CDR3 contains 16 residues, cysteine and phenylalanine counted. Just CDR3 DNA is preserved here, 48 bases in frame from base 1. The germline V gene gives CDR1 as KGHSH and CDR2 as LQKENI.